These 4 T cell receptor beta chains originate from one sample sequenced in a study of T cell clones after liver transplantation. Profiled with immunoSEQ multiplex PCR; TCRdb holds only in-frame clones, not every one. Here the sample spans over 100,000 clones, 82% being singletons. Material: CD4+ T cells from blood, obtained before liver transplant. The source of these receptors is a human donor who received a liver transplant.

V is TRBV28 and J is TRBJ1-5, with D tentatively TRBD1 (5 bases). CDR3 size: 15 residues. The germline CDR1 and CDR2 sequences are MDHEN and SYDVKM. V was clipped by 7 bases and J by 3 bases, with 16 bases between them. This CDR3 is CASTPGQGHNQPQHF. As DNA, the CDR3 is TGTGCCAGCACCCCGGGGCAGGGTCACAATCAGCCCCAGCATTTT.

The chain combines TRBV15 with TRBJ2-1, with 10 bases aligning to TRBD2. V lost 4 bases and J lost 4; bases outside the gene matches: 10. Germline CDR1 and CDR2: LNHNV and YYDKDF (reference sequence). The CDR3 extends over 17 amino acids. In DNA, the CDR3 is TGTGCCACCAGCACTCGCACGGGACTAGCGAATTACAATGAGCAGTTCTTC. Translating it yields CATSTRTGLANYNEQFF.

CDR3 in amino acids: CASSLTDYYNEQFF. The CDR3 nucleotides read TGTGCCAGCAGCTTAACGGACTACTACAATGAGCAGTTCTTC. The J gene is TRBJ2-1, the V gene TRBV7-8, with D perhaps matching TRBD2 (6 bases). CDR1 is SGHVS and CDR2 is FQNEAQ in the germline V gene. The CDR3 has 14 amino acids. Trimming pared 2 bases from V and 3 bases from J, leaving 8 bases between.

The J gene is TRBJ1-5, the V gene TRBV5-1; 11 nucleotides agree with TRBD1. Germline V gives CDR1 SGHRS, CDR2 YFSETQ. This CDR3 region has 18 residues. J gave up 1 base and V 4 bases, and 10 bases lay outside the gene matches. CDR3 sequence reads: CASSPGTGGAGSNQPQHF. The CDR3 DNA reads TGCGCCAGCAGCCCGGGGACAGGGGGAGCGGGGAGCAATCAGCCCCAGCATTTT.